A selection of T cell receptor beta chains follows, all from one sample in a study of a mutant IDH1 vaccine in newly diagnosed glioma. Here immunoSEQ multiplex PCR was the method, and the copy in TCRdb shows in-frame clones only, minus some. The table records 85,000 to 100,000 clones, about 80% of them present only once. The sample was PBMCs, taken from a glioma patient treated with radiotherapy, temozolomide or both. The receptors shown here come from a woman aged 45 to 65 with glioma. Both conserved end residues are part of each CDR3. The D gene is left open where the match is weak. Size values are once, few and many counts, or a class for expanded clones, and some rows have none.

cdr3_aa	cdr3_nt	d_call	clone_size	v_call	j_call
CASSEGRGGLF	TGTGCCAGCAGTGAAGGGCGGGGAGGGCTCTTC	TRBD2	.	TRBV6-1	TRBJ2-1
CASSWAGATNEKLFF	TGTGCCAGCAGCTGGGCAGGAGCAACTAATGAAAAACTGTTTTTT	.	.	TRBV5-5	TRBJ1-4
CASTSNLGAEKLFF	TGTGCCAGCACTTCCAACCTCGGGGCTGAAAAACTGTTTTTT	.	.	TRBV2	TRBJ1-4
CASSSGTVQETQYF	TGCGCCAGCAGCTCGGGGACGGTGCAAGAGACCCAGTACTTC	.	once	TRBV5-1	TRBJ2-5
CASSPGRGSKYF	TGTGCCAGTAGTCCGGGACGGGGGAGTAAGTACTTC	.	.	TRBV19	TRBJ2-7
CASSEPHRGPTEAFF	TGTGCCAGCAGTGAACCCCACAGGGGGCCTACTGAAGCTTTCTTT	TRBD1	.	TRBV6-1	TRBJ1-1
CASSLLGTENTEAFF	TGTGCCAGCAGTTTATTGGGGACAGAGAACACTGAAGCTTTCTTT	TRBD1	.	TRBV27	TRBJ1-1
CASTLGRTTQGTEAFF	TGCGCCAGCACTCTGGGACGGACTACTCAGGGCACTGAAGCTTTCTTT	.	.	TRBV5-1	TRBJ1-1
CASSLGAPVVAGNTIYF	TGTGCCAGCAGCTTGGGGGCGCCAGTAGTTGCTGGAAACACCATATATTTT	.	.	TRBV5-6	TRBJ1-3
CASSDGYTQYF	TGCGCCAGCAGTGATGGATATACGCAGTATTTT	.	.	TRBV10-2	TRBJ2-3
CASSPDPYLWDGNTIYF	TGTGCCAGCAGCCCTGATCCGTATCTATGGGATGGAAACACCATATATTTT	.	few	TRBV9	TRBJ1-3
CASSYGVGDTQYF	TGTGCCAGCAGCTACGGGGTGGGAGATACGCAGTATTTT	.	.	TRBV7-2	TRBJ2-3
CASSLGLGTDTQYF	TGTGCCAGCAGCTTGGGCTTGGGGACAGATACGCAGTATTTT	.	.	TRBV5-6	TRBJ2-3
CASSFRINTDTQYF	TGTGCCAGCAGTTTTAGAATAAACACAGATACGCAGTATTTT	.	.	TRBV27	TRBJ2-3
CASSSRGWDEKLFF	TGTGCCAGCAGCTCCAGGGGGTGGGATGAAAAACTGTTTTTT	TRBD1	once	TRBV7-2	TRBJ1-4
CASSPWAGAVGANVLTF	TGTGCCAGCAGCCCCTGGGCAGGGGCGGTTGGGGCCAACGTCCTGACTTTC	.	.	TRBV7-2	TRBJ2-6
CASSSGTNTQYF	TGTGCCAGCAGCTCCGGGACAAATACGCAGTATTTT	.	.	TRBV7-2	TRBJ2-3
CASSYSAANQPQHF	TGTGCCAGCAGTTACTCAGCGGCTAATCAGCCCCAGCATTTT	.	once	TRBV6-5	TRBJ1-5
CASSVASSSYEQYF	TGTGCCAGCAGCGTAGCATCAAGCTCCTACGAGCAGTACTTC	.	.	TRBV9	TRBJ2-7
CAISATGIETEAFF	TGTGCCATCAGTGCAACCGGCATTGAAACTGAAGCTTTCTTT	.	.	TRBV10-3	TRBJ1-1
CASSTIGRATEAFF	TGTGCCAGCAGTACGATAGGCAGGGCGACTGAAGCTTTCTTT	.	.	TRBV6-5	TRBJ1-1
CASSLGTGGRVRETQYF	TGTGCCAGCAGCCTAGGGACAGGGGGACGGGTAAGAGAGACCCAGTACTTC	TRBD1	.	TRBV7-2	TRBJ2-5
CASSPPVGGGRLTQYF	TGTGCCAGCAGCCCTCCGGTGGGAGGGGGAAGGCTTACGCAGTATTTT	.	once	TRBV5-4	TRBJ2-3
CASSIYVSQGGRSYNSPLHF	TGTGCCAGTAGTATTTATGTGTCGCAGGGGGGACGCTCCTATAATTCACCCCTCCACTTT	TRBD1	.	TRBV19	TRBJ1-6
CASSLETGGETQYF	TGTGCCAGCAGCTTGGAGACAGGAGGAGAGACCCAGTACTTC	.	.	TRBV5-4	TRBJ2-5
CASSKMGKPPEKLFF	TGCGCCAGCAGCAAGATGGGGAAACCACCCGAAAAACTGTTTTTT	.	.	TRBV4-1	TRBJ1-4
CASSLYETGGSYNSPLHF	TGTGCCAGCAGCTTATATGAGACAGGGGGCTCCTATAATTCACCCCTCCACTTT	TRBD1	.	TRBV7-2	TRBJ1-6
CASSQLGGQGNEKLFF	TGCGCCAGCAGCCAATTGGGGGGACAGGGCAATGAAAAACTGTTTTTT	TRBD1	.	TRBV4-1	TRBJ1-4
CAISGRTGGAQETQYF	TGTGCCATCAGTGGTCGAACGGGGGGGGCCCAAGAGACCCAGTACTTC	TRBD2	.	TRBV10-3	TRBJ2-5
CASSADIGGDEQYF	TGTGCCAGCAGTGCCGACATCGGGGGGGACGAGCAGTACTTC	TRBD2	once	TRBV7-8	TRBJ2-7
CAFGAGTSGANVLTF	TGTGCCTTCGGGGCAGGGACCTCTGGGGCCAACGTCCTGACTTTC	.	.	TRBV30	TRBJ2-6
CASSYSSTGFKQYF	TGTGCCAGCAGTTACTCGAGTACAGGGTTCAAGCAGTACTTC	.	.	TRBV6-5	TRBJ2-7
CASSLEGPMGTDTQYF	TGTGCTAGCAGCTTAGAGGGGCCCATGGGCACAGATACGCAGTATTTT	.	.	TRBV7-7	TRBJ2-3